This T cell receptor beta chain was identified in a study of Ad26.COV2.S vaccination and SARS-CoV-2 variants (dated by TCRdb to the early 2020s). Background for the entire study: Vaccine-arm donors came from COV1001, a multicentre, randomized, double-blind, placebo-controlled phase I-IIa trial of Ad26.COV2.S in healthy adults. Dosing of Ad26.COV2.S was intramuscular, at either 5x10^10 or 1x10^11 viral particles, delivered as one shot or as two shots spaced 56 days apart. The specificity and breadth of SARS-CoV-2-reactive T cell receptors after Ad26.COV2.S vaccination were assessed by TCRbeta repertoire sequencing. A total of around 32 samples were included in the TCR-sequenced set, comprising about 20 Ad26.COV2.S vaccine recipients, 5 placebo recipients and 8 SARS-CoV-2 convalescent individuals. Trial participants were randomized into five groups of five, in which low-dose or high-dose Ad26.COV2.S was given once or twice, or placebo was given on both occasions. Blinding of investigators to trial group allocation was maintained during experiments and outcome assessment. Beyond this particular receptor, the publication reports: After vaccination, spike-specific CD8+ and CD4+ T cell responses were reported to show substantial breadth. The authors noted that total T cell responses may have been underestimated by the TCR breadth and depth analyses. Higher spike-specific TCR breadth was observed in Ad26.COV2.S recipients than in placebo recipients (P = 0.0014). Vaccine and placebo recipients had comparable non-spike TCR breadth, which fits with the vaccine containing only spike. The study lacked the statistical power to compare responses across vaccine doses or regimens.

Remarks on this clone: The clone's antigen remains unknown. The input lacks base qualities; no much larger clone sits a single base away.

The CDR3 runs 17 residues from the cysteine to the phenylalanine. Only the CDR3 portion is preserved as DNA: 51 bases, with reading frame beginning at the first base. CDR1 and CDR2 are drawn from the germline V gene: MDHEN, SYDVKM. Here V drops 5 bases and J drops 0 bases, and the junction holds 6 bases not matched to any gene. The immunoSEQ Assay was used to sequence TCRbeta CDR3 regions. After extraction, genomic DNA underwent amplification by bias-controlled multiplex PCR, followed by high-throughput sequencing. In the source study's methods: To quantify the absolute abundance of every unique TCRbeta CDR3 region, sequences were collapsed and filtered. T cell fraction was estimated by normalization of TCRbeta template counts to usable DNA, with usable DNA being measured through amplification of reference genes present in all nucleated cells. Repertoire TCRs were annotated as SARS-CoV-2-specific when V gene, CDR3 amino acid sequence and J gene were exactly matched to a known reactive TCR set. MIRA supplied the reference SARS-CoV-2 TCR set, which was filtered for enrichment in COVID-19-positive ImmuneCODE repertoires so that public or cross-reactive TCRs were removed. Using the MIRA antigens, annotated TCRs were further analysed by specific ORF or by position within an ORF. Breadth was defined as annotated unique rearrangements over total unique productive rearrangements; depth was the summed frequency of those rearrangements. Two-sided Wilcoxon rank-sum tests were applied when comparing TCR breadth between groups. Entries here come from immuneACCESS through TCRdb and include only in-frame sequences with V and J called. Some clones fail to appear in such tables; in the studies checked, an unresolved V gene covers under half of the shortfall, and the cause of the remainder is unknown. The V and J calls and clone size were taken over from that table, and D and trimming were inferred from the DNA. Across this sample there are 300,000 to 400,000 clones, with about 85% seen only once. 2.1% of the sample comes from the top ten.

The treatment or condition label on this specimen signifies: some 19 received Ad26.COV2.S at low or high dose, single or two shots; about 5 received placebo; per-sample allocation not given. For vaccine and placebo recipients, repertoires were sequenced using samples collected on day 63 after the first injection. Cohort 1b enrolled 25 to 30 adults aged 18-55 years at a single site in Boston, USA, between 29 July and 7 August 2020. Ad26.COV2.S was a replication-incompetent adenovirus type 26 vector that expressed a prefusion-stabilized SARS-CoV-2 spike protein derived from the original Wuhan strain.

The chain is made from TRBV28 and TRBJ2-1, and TRBD2 matches 11 of the central bases. The sequencing used peripheral blood, collected in a trial of Ad26.COV2.S vaccine versus placebo. This receptor was obtained from a person aged 18 to 65 who received the Ad26.COV2.S COVID-19 vaccine or a placebo. Here is the DNA: TGTGCCAGCAGTACATCTAGCGGGGGGTACTCCTACAATGAGCAGTTCTTC. It codes for CASSTSSGGYSYNEQFF.